Following are 25 T cell receptor beta chains from one sample sequenced in a study of T cell repertoires in cytomegalovirus infection (dated by TCRdb to the late 2010s). Sequencing took place on an Illumina HiSeq 1500. TCRdb reanalyzed the raw reads on its own, using fastp at Q25 for trimming and MiXCR for clone calling, and kept in-frame beta chains. Entries are consolidated by CDR3 protein sequence, retaining the most common genes and DNA. The sample table shows approximately 750,000 distinct CDR3 sequences, and roughly a third are seen once. The top ten constitute under 3% of the sample. The sequenced material came from PBMCs. The receptors were sampled from a human donor in good health (CMV status not recorded). Some clones in this sample may be carry-over from other donors' samples.

The chain recombines TRBV11-1 with TRBJ2-1; tentatively, D is TRBD2 (5 bases). The CDR3 is made up of 15 amino acids. The V gene lost 5 bases and the J gene lost 5 bases, with 16 bases spanning the gap. In germline, CDR1 is SGHAT, CDR2 FQDESV (reference sequence). Here the CDR3 DNA reads TGTGCCAGCAGCCTTCGGATGTTGGGAGACAATGAGCAGTTCTTC. It yields the protein CASSLRMLGDNEQFF.

The chain uses TRBV28 and TRBJ2-5, with no clear D. Deletions cut 3 bases from V and 1 base from J, with 12 bases between. CDR1 and CDR2 from the germline V gene are MDHEN and SYDVKM. The CDR3 runs 15 residues. The chain's CDR3 is CASSFGRALQETQYF. The CDR3 coding sequence is TGTGCCAGCAGTTTCGGTAGGGCTCTCCAAGAGACCCAGTACTTC.

In its sample, this clonotype was seen a few times. The chain carries TRBV7-8 and TRBJ2-5; D not certain. CDR3 length: 12 residues. With 5 bases removed from V and 7 bases from J, the gap between germline ends came to 11 bases. Germline lookup yields CDR1 SGHVS and CDR2 FQNEAQ. CDR3 nucleotides: TGTGCCAGCAGCCAGAGGAAGGCGACCCAGTACTTC. Translation: CASSQRKATQYF.

This rearrangement joins TRBV29-1 to TRBJ2-5; D is undetermined. CDR1 is SQVTM, CDR2 ANQGSEA, per germline. Trimming cost V 3 bases and J 1 base, with 9 bases left between them. The CDR3 totals 13 residues. The CDR3 region has the DNA TGCAGCGTTGATGGGTCTTTCCAAGAGACCCAGTACTTC. It is translated as CSVDGSFQETQYF.

The table lists this clonotype with many counts. The V and J genes are TRBV7-2 and TRBJ2-5; 7 nucleotides agree with TRBD2. Germline CDR1 reads SGHTA; CDR2 reads FQGNSA. The CDR3 has 16 amino acids. J was trimmed by 5 bases and V by 4 bases; bases with no gene match: 13. CDR3 in amino acids: CASSSVGRIIEETQYF. Written as DNA, the CDR3 is TGTGCCAGCAGCTCCGTCGGGAGGATTATCGAGGAGACCCAGTACTTC.

This clonotype has a handful of counts. The J gene is TRBJ2-7, the V gene TRBV6-5; D may be TRBD1 or TRBD2 (7 bases each). Germline V gene lookup returns CDR1 MNHEY and CDR2 SVGAGI. Between the trimmed V and J ends, which lost 6 bases and 5 bases, there was a span of 23 bases. The CDR3 is made up of 16 amino acids. CDR3: CASRTTGRAFNNEQYF. CDR3 bases: TGTGCCAGCAGGACGACAGGGAGGGCTTTTAACAACGAGCAGTACTTC.

The genes are TRBV27 and TRBJ2-1; D is perhaps TRBD2 (6 bases). Germline lookup yields CDR1 MNHEY and CDR2 SMNVEV (reference sequence). CDR3 size: 13 residues. Trimming cost V 4 bases and J 7 bases, with 11 bases left between them. The CDR3 protein is CASSSGVRNEQFF. The CDR3 nucleotides read TGTGCCAGCAGTTCGGGGGTGCGGAATGAGCAGTTCTTC.

The chain joins TRBV5-1 to TRBJ2-7; TRBD1 matches 8 bases. This CDR3 contains 14 residues. V was clipped by 2 bases and J by 5 bases; unmatched bases: 6. Germline-derived CDR1 and CDR2 are SGHRS and YFSETQ. The CDR3 spells CASSFGQGGNEQYF. The CDR3 DNA follows: TGCGCCAGCAGCTTCGGACAGGGCGGGAACGAGCAGTACTTC.

This clonotype was observed a few times. The CDR3 nucleotides read TGTGCCAGCAGCTCGGGACAGAACTTTAATGAAAAACTGTTTTTT. Translation: CASSSGQNFNEKLFF. J is TRBJ1-4 and V is TRBV7-9; 7 bases fit TRBD1. This CDR3 is built from 15 residues. V trimming: 4 bases; J trimming: 4 bases; junction bases outside the gene matches: 6. Germline V lookup: CDR1 SEHNR, CDR2 FQNEAQ (reference sequence). The full variable domain, completed using reference TRBV7-9 and TRBJ1-4, is DTGVSQNPRHKITKRGQNVTFRCDPISEHNRLYWYRQTLGQGPEFLTYFQNEAQLEKSRLLSDRFSAERPKGSFSTLEIQRTEQGDSAMYLCASSSGQNFNEKLFFGSGTQLSVL.

The sample holds many counts of this clonotype. In DNA, the CDR3 is TGTGCCAGCACCCCACGAAACTGGGGGGCGGATGAAAAACTGTTTTTT. Translation gives CASTPRNWGADEKLFF. The J gene is TRBJ1-4, the V gene TRBV28; TRBD1 might be the D (6 bases). The CDR3 spans 16 residues. The germline gives CDR1 MDHEN, CDR2 SYDVKM. Trimming shortened V by 7 bases and J by 6 bases, and 21 bases separated the two germline ends.

The chain carries TRBV7-2 and TRBJ2-2, with D possibly TRBD2 on 7 matching bases. The CDR3 consists of 18 residues. With 3 bases removed from V and 5 bases from J, the gap between germline ends came to 22 bases. Germline V CDR1 and CDR2: SGHTA, FQGNSA. In DNA, the CDR3 is TGTGCCAGCAGCTTCCCTTTTGGGGGGGGGCTGCGGACCGGGGAGCTGTTTTTT. The encoded protein is CASSFPFGGGLRTGELFF. The variable domain in full, with the rest retrieved from reference TRBV7-2 and TRBJ2-2, is GAGVSQSPSNKVTEKGKDVELRCDPISGHTALYWYRQSLGQGLEFLIYFQGNSAPDKSGLPSDRFSAERTGGSVSTLTIQRTQQEDSAVYLCASSFPFGGGLRTGELFFGEGSRLTVL.

This clonotype was observed at least ten times. This sequence joins TRBV24-1 and TRBJ2-1; 7 bases align to TRBD1. This CDR3 region has 16 residues. Germline CDR1 is KGHDR and CDR2 is SFDVKD. V was pared by 2 bases and J by 9 bases, with 12 bases of the junction left unmatched. The CDR3 nucleotides are TGTGCCACCAGTGATTCCACAGGGGACCTTTCGGGTGAGCAGTTCTTC. Protein: CATSDSTGDLSGEQFF.

The V call is TRBV7-2, the J call TRBJ2-7, with D perhaps matching TRBD2 (6 bases). CDR3 length: 15 residues. Germline V gives CDR1 SGHTA, CDR2 FQGNSA. The V gene lost 5 bases and the J gene lost 2 bases, with 16 bases spanning the gap. The CDR3, as DNA: TGTGCCAGCAGCCCTAGCCGGGAGTTGACCTACGAGCAGTACTTC. This sequence encodes CASSPSRELTYEQYF.

The chain couples TRBV25-1 to TRBJ1-1, with D maybe TRBD1 (6 bases). The CDR3 sequence is 14 residues long. Trimming stripped 5 bases from V and 1 base from J, with 11 bases between. Germline assignment: CDR1 MGHDK and CDR2 SYGVNS. This CDR3 reads CASSYYRENTEAFF. The CDR3 nucleotides are TGTGCCAGCAGTTATTACAGGGAGAACACTGAAGCTTTCTTT.

The chain uses TRBV6-1 and TRBJ2-2, with TRBD2 identical over 7 bases. The CDR3 extends over 13 amino acids. Germline values: CDR1 MNHNS, CDR2 SASEGT. CDR3 loop: CDTSTSRSGELFF. The DNA of the CDR3 is TGTGACACCTCGACTAGCCGTTCCGGGGAGCTGTTTTTT.

The table lists this clonotype with a few counts. CDR3 loop: CASSPGASFSRSNEQFF. CDR3 coding DNA: TGTGCCAGCAGCCCAGGGGCATCCTTCTCGAGGTCGAATGAGCAGTTCTTC. The chain has TRBV6-1 and TRBJ2-1, with D tentatively TRBD1 (6 bases). The CDR3 has 17 amino acids. Germline CDR1 and CDR2: MNHNS and SASEGT. V was shortened by 6 bases and J by 7 bases, with 25 bases between the two germline ends.

This clonotype showed up many times. The chain has TRBV7-2 and TRBJ2-1, with D hard to call. Trimming cost V 6 bases and J 2 bases, with 14 bases left between them. This CDR3 is built from 15 residues. CDR1 SGHTA and CDR2 FQGNSA come from the germline V gene. CDR3 coding DNA: TGTGCCAGCAGGCCAGGTCCGGCAGCCTACAATGAGCAGTTCTTC. It codes for CASRPGPAAYNEQFF.

This clonotype was observed a few times. The chain is built from TRBV7-9 and TRBJ2-7; no reliable D call. This CDR3 comprises 13 residues. Trimming left V 0 bases short and J 5 bases short, with 8 bases between. CDR1 SEHNR and CDR2 FQNEAQ come from the germline V gene (reference sequence). DNA of the CDR3: TGTGCCAGCAGCTTAGCCCTATCAAACGAGCAGTACTTC. Residues: CASSLALSNEQYF.

V gene TRBV19 combines with J gene TRBJ2-7; 12 bases align to TRBD2. The CDR3 extends over 15 amino acids. The V segment lost 5 bases and the J segment 3 bases; nucleotides outside the gene matches: 5. The germline V gene has CDR1 LNHDA and CDR2 SQIVND (reference sequence). CDR3 amino acids: CASSSSGGAVYEQYF. The CDR3 DNA is TGTGCCAGTAGTTCTAGCGGGGGGGCCGTCTACGAGCAGTACTTC.

The chain links TRBV28 to TRBJ1-6, with D perhaps matching TRBD1 (5 bases). CDR3 length: 13 amino acids. V lost 4 bases to trimming and J lost 15 bases, with 16 bases between them. Germline V lookup: CDR1 MDHEN, CDR2 SYDVKM. This CDR3 is CASSSLREGGLHF. CDR3 coding DNA: TGTGCCAGCAGTTCTCTCAGGGAGGGAGGCCTCCACTTT.

The chain is built from TRBV20-1 and TRBJ1-4; 9 bases agree with TRBD1. Trimming removed 5 bases from V and 0 bases from J; junction bases left unmatched: 7. CDR1 and CDR2 from the germline V gene are DFQATT and SNEGSKA (reference sequence). This CDR3 is built from 16 residues. Here the CDR3 DNA reads TGCAGTGCTGCCGGGACAGGGTCTGCAACTAATGAAAAACTGTTTTTT. As protein: CSAAGTGSATNEKLFF.

This chain connects TRBV5-1 to TRBJ2-5; unclear D gene. V was trimmed by 4 bases and J by 4 bases, leaving 17 bases between them. Looked up from germline, CDR1 is SGHRS and CDR2 is YFSETQ. The CDR3 length is 15 residues. CDR3 residues: CASSDIVGGRETQYF. The CDR3 nucleotides are TGCGCCAGCAGCGATATCGTCGGTGGGCGAGAGACCCAGTACTTC.

This clonotype was detected only a few times. The chain links TRBV11-3 to TRBJ2-1; D not resolved. CDR1 and CDR2 from the germline V gene are SGHNT and YENEEA. The CDR3 runs 15 residues. V was trimmed by 1 base and J by 6 bases, leaving 13 bases between them. Here the CDR3 reads CASSLGPGTGNEQFF. CDR3 in DNA: TGTGCCAGCAGCTTAGGCCCGGGTACGGGCAATGAGCAGTTCTTC.

This clonotype was detected only a few times. The chain combines TRBV12-3 or TRBV12-4 with TRBJ1-5, with 9 bases lining up with TRBD1. The CDR3 runs to 18 residues. The V segment lost 5 bases and the J segment 0 bases; nucleotides outside the gene matches: 11. The CDR3 DNA is TGTGCCAGCAGTGCGCCCGGGACAGGGCTCTATAGCAATCAGCCCCAGCATTTT. Its protein product is CASSAPGTGLYSNQPQHF.

For this clonotype: The conserved closing phenylalanine or tryptophan is absent in this CDR3, likely reflecting a read error. This chain connects TRBV7-4 to TRBJ2-7, with D perhaps TRBD1 (5 bases). This CDR3 contains 15 residues. V lost 3 bases and J lost 0, with 12 bases in between. Germline CDR1 is SGHVT and CDR2 is SQSDAQ. The CDR3 nucleotides read TGTGCCAGCAGCTTTGGGGCGGCAAGCTCCTACGAGCAGTACTTA. It specifies CASSFGAASSYEQYL.